The following is a TCR beta chain sequence with its context. Its target is unknown. Four subsets defined by CD45RA and CD27 were sorted after CD3, CD4, CD8 and live/dead staining. CDR3 length: 15 residues. Germline V gene data show CDR1 as DFQATT and CDR2 as SNEGSKA (reference sequence). The J segment lost 5 bases and the V segment lost 4 bases, leaving 10 bases of the junction unmatched. The record originates from a study of naive and memory T cell subsets. An equimolar mix of two oligonucleotides served as the beta constant-region primer for TRBC1 and TRBC2. The ligated cDNA underwent four PCR rounds using SP2 and nested alpha and beta constant-region primers. TCRdb called the UMI-ligation and nested PCR reads again in MiXCR, with one record for every CDR3 protein. The data contain 150,000 or so distinct CDR3 sequences, under 25% of them singletons. Study findings and constraints: A few larger clonotypes appeared in naive repertoires, especially CD8, possibly memory cells re-expressing CD45RA.

The sample consisted of naive CD4+ T cells from blood. V gene TRBV20-1 combines with J gene TRBJ2-1; TRBD2 matches 8 bases. This clonotype was obtained from a human donor in good health. Here the CDR3 reads CSAKAPGLVHNEQFF. CDR3 coding DNA: TGCAGTGCTAAAGCGCCGGGACTAGTCCACAATGAGCAGTTCTTC.